These T cell receptor beta chains were read from a single sample in a study of blood T cell repertoires in COVID-19. Profiling relied on immunoSEQ multiplex PCR, and the TCRdb table lists in-frame clones only, not all of them. The profile shows approximately 240,000 clones, 82% of them singletons. What was sequenced was peripheral blood. The source of these receptors is a woman older than 75 with active or convalescent COVID-19. Both conserved end residues are part of each CDR3.

>TRBJ1-2|TRBV10-3|13
CAITDRVGYGYTF
>TRBJ1-5|TRBV5-1|14
CASSFGGSGQPQHF
>TRBJ2-1|TRBV12-3/TRBV12-4|13
CASSFSSAEKQFF
>TRBJ1-6|TRBV3-1/TRBV3-2|14
CASSLSSYNSPLHF
>TRBJ2-5|TRBV28|15
CASSFAAGVRETQYF
>TRBJ1-6|TRBV27|15
CASSLSLQNNSPLHF
>TRBJ2-1|TRBV11-2|14
CASSLDRAVNEQFF
>TRBJ1-4|TRBV15|19
CATSRVTARRRATNEKLFF
>TRBJ2-7|TRBV4-1|16
CASSQQPVGQAGSQYF
>TRBJ1-4|TRBV7-2|15
CASSGRQNPNEKLFF
>TRBJ2-5|TRBV5-4|11
CASSLSETQYF
>TRBJ2-7|TRBV14|13
CASVDRGTYEQYF
>TRBJ2-7|TRBV6-1|16
CASSEVGAGNSYEQYF
>TRBJ2-1|TRBV7-2|15
CASSPASGSGNEQFF
>TRBJ2-7|TRBV28|14
CASSSPSGSYEQYF
>TRBJ1-6|TRBV19|14
CASKGQGGSSPLHF
>TRBJ1-5|TRBV10-3|13
CAISEAGFQPQHF
>TRBJ2-7|TRBV20-1|12
CSASRESYEQYF
>TRBJ2-2|TRBV5-1|17
CASSLALAGNYAGELFF
>TRBJ2-1|TRBV28|19
CASSLLWKPGQGVINEQFF
>TRBJ2-7|TRBV29-1|12
CSVDKGSGEQYF
>TRBJ1-1|TRBV30|13
CAWNFRLNTEAFF
>TRBJ2-2|TRBV10-3|14
CATQEVVETGELFF
>TRBJ2-5|TRBV5-1|15
CASSLGGGAMETQYF
>TRBJ1-3|TRBV14|20
CASSKRGGTESLISGNTIYF
>TRBJ1-1|TRBV18|14
CASSPARGDTEAFF
>TRBJ2-7|TRBV5-1|15
CASSAPGTGRYEQYF
>TRBJ2-3|TRBV18|14
CASKQGQSTDTQYF
>TRBJ1-1|TRBV19|14
CASSIWGRNTEAFF
>TRBJ1-1|TRBV9|15
CASSVGGGSNTEAFF
>TRBJ2-2|TRBV30|15
CAVRRGLAGAGELFF
>TRBJ2-3|TRBV2|14
CASSDGQGKNTQYF
>TRBJ1-5|TRBV19|12
CASSKGGQPQHF
>TRBJ1-5|TRBV2|15
CASRNRDGGNQPQHF
>TRBJ1-1|TRBV3-1/TRBV3-2|14
CASSQFRGATEAFF
>TRBJ2-7|TRBV7-2|11
CASRGQGEQYF
>TRBJ1-2|TRBV19|13
CASSIRRGDGYTF
>TRBJ1-5|TRBV10-3|14
CAIRGQGVNQPQHF
>TRBJ1-1|TRBV7-8|16
CASSLIPGQVGTEAFF
>TRBJ1-2|TRBV27|13
CASGNPGSYGYTF
>TRBJ1-1|TRBV19|15
CASSMDRGRNTEAFF
>TRBJ1-3|TRBV30|15
CAWGRGSISGNTIYF
>TRBJ1-4|TRBV5-6|16
CASSLLTGTANEKLFF
>TRBJ2-5|TRBV4-1|17
CASSQGRASGIQETQYF
>TRBJ1-3|TRBV5-1|16
CASSSLQGASGNTIYF
>TRBJ1-1|TRBV6-4|13
CASSVDMNTEAFF
>TRBJ1-5|TRBV28|12
CASSLSGRPQHF
>TRBJ1-1|TRBV29-1|11
CSALVTSEAFF
>TRBJ2-5|TRBV3-1/TRBV3-2|15
CASSRKRGHQETQYF
>TRBJ2-1|TRBV28|14
CASTLAGGYNEQFF
>TRBJ1-1|TRBV18|14
CASSPPGRGTEAFF
>TRBJ2-7|TRBV5-1|16
CASSLAHRRPSYEQYF